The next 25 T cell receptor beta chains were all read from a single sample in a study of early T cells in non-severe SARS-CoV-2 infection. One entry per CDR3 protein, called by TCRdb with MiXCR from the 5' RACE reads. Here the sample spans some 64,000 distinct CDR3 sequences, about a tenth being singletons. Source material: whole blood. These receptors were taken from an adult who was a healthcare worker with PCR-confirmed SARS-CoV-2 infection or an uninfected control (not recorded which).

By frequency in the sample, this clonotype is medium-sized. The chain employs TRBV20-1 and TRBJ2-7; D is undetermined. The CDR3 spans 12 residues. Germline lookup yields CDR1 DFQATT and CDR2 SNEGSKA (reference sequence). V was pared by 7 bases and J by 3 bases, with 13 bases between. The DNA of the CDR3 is TGCAGTGGTAGCCCTGTCCTCTACGAGCAGTACTTC. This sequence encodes CSGSPVLYEQYF.

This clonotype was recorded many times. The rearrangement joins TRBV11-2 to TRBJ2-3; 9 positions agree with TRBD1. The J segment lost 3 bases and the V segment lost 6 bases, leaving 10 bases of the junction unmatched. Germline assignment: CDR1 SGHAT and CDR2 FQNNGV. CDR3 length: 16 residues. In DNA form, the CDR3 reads TGTGCCAGCAGATCTACAGGGGGCGAACGGACAGATACGCAGTATTTT. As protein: CASRSTGGERTDTQYF.

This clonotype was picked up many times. CDR3 in DNA: TGTGCCAGCAGCTTAGCCCGTTCCTACGAGCAGTACTTC. This gives the protein CASSLARSYEQYF. This chain uses TRBV11-2 with TRBJ2-7, with D uncertain. V was shortened by 1 base and J by 1 base, with 5 bases between the two germline ends. The CDR3 totals 13 residues. Germline V CDR1 and CDR2: SGHAT, FQNNGV. Looking up the rest from reference TRBV11-2 and TRBJ2-7 gives the full variable domain: EAGVAQSPRYKIIEKRQSVAFWCNPISGHATLYWYQQILGQGPKLLIQFQNNGVVDDSQLPKDRFSAERLKGVDSTLKIQPAKLEDSAVYLCASSLARSYEQYFGPGTRLTVT.

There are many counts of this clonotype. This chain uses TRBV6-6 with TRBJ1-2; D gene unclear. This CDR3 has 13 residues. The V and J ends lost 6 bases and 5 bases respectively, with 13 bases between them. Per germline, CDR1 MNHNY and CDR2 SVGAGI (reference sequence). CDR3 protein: CASSPPGWYGYTF. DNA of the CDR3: TGTGCCAGCAGCCCACCGGGTTGGTATGGCTACACCTTC.

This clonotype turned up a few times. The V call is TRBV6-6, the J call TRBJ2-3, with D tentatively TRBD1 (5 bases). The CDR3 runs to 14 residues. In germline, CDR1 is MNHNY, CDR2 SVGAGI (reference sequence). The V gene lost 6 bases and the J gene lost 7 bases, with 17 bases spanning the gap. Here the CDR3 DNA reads TGTGCCAGCAGCTTCCGGACAATTAAAAATACGCAGTATTTT. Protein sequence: CASSFRTIKNTQYF.

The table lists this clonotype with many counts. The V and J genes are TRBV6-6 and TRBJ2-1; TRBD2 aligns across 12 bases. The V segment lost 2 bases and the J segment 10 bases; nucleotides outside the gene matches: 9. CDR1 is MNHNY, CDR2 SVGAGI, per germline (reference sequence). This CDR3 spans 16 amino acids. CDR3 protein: CASSYPASGGALEQFF. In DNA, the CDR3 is TGTGCCAGCAGTTACCCAGCTAGCGGGGGGGCATTGGAGCAGTTCTTC.

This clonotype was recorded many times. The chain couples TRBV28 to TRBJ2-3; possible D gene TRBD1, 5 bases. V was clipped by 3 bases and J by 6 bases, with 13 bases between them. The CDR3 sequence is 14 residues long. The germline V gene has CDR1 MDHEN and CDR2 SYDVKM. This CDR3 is CASSFGALGDTQYF. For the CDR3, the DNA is TGTGCCAGCAGTTTTGGGGCTCTGGGGGATACGCAGTATTTT.

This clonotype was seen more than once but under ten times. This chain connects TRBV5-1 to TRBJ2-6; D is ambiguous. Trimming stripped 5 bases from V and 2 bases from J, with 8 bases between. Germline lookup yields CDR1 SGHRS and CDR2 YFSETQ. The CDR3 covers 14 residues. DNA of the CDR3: TGCGCCAGCAGACGGGTTGCTGGGGCCAACGTCCTGACTTTC. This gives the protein CASRRVAGANVLTF.

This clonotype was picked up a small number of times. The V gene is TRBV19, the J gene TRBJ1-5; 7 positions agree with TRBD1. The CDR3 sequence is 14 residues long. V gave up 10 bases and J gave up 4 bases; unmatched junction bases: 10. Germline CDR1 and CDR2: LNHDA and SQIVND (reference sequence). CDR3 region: CATSPGQKNQPQHF. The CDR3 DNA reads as TGTGCCACCTCTCCGGGACAGAAAAATCAGCCCCAGCATTTT.

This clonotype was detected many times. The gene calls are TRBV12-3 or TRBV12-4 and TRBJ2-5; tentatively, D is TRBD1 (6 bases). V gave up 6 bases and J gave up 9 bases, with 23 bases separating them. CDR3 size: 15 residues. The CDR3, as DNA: TGTGCCAGCAGCCTCCAGGGGTCTCCGGTGGAGGCCCAGTACTTC. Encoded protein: CASSLQGSPVEAQYF.

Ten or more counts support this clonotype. The CDR3: CASSLEAGRMNTEAFF. Here the CDR3 DNA reads TGTGCCAGCAGCCTGGAAGCGGGCAGGATGAACACTGAAGCTTTCTTT. The chain joins TRBV5-5 to TRBJ1-1; D is uncertain. The CDR3 length is 16 residues. Germline CDR1 and CDR2: SGHKS and YYEKEE (reference sequence). Trimming removed 4 bases from V and 0 bases from J, with 16 bases in between.

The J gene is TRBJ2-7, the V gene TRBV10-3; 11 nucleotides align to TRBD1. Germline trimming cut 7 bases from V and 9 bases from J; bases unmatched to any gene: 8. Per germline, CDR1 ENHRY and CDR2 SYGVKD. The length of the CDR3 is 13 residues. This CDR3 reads CAINPGQGERQYF. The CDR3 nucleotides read TGTGCCATCAACCCGGGACAGGGGGAGAGGCAGTACTTC.

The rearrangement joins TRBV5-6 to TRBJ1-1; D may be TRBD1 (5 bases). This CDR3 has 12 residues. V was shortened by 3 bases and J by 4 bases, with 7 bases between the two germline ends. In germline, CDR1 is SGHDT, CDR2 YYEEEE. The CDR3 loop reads CASSWGLTEAFF. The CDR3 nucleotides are TGTGCCAGCAGCTGGGGACTCACTGAAGCTTTCTTT.

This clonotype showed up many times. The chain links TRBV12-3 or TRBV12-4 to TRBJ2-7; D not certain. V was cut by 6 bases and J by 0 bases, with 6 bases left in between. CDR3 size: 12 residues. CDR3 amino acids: CASSRTSYEQYF. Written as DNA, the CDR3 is TGTGCCAGCAGCCGTACCTCCTACGAGCAGTACTTC.

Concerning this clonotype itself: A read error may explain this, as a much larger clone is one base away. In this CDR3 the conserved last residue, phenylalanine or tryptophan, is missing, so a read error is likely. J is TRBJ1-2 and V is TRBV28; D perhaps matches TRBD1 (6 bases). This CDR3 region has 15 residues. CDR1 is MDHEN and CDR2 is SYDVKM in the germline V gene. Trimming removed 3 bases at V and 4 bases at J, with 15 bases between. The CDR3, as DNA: TGTGCCAGCAGTTTCTACAGGGAGTGGGGCTATGGCTACACCTAC. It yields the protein CASSFYREWGYGYTY.

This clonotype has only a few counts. CDR3 nucleotide sequence: TGTGCCAGCACCATCGGAGTGAACACTGAAGCTTTCTTT. Its translation: CASTIGVNTEAFF. This chain links TRBV12-3 or TRBV12-4 with TRBJ1-1, with D unclear. This CDR3 contains 13 residues. V dropped 7 bases and J dropped 0 bases, with 9 bases sitting between them.

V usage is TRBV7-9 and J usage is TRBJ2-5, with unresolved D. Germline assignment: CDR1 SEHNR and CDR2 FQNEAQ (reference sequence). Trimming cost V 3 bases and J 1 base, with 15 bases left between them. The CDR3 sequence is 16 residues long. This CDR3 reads CASSLLYGAIQETQYF. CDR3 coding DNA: TGTGCCAGCAGCTTGCTTTACGGCGCAATCCAAGAGACCCAGTACTTC.

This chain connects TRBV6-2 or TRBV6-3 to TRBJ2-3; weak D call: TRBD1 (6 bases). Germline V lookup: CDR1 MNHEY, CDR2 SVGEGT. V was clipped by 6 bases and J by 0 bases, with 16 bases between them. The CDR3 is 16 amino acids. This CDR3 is CASRYHTGKSTDTQYF. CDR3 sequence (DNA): TGTGCCAGCAGATACCACACAGGGAAGAGCACAGATACGCAGTATTTT.

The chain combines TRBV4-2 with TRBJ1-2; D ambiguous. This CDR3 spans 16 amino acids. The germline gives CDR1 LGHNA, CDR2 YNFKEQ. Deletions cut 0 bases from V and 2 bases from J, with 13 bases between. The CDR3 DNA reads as TGTGCCAGCAGCCAAGAAGGTATAGCCAGAAACTATGGCTACACCTTC. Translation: CASSQEGIARNYGYTF.

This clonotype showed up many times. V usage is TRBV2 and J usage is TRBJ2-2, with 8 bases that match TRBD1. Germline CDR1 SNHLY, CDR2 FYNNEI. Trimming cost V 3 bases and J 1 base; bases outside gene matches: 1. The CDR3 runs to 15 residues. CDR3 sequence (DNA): TGTGCCAGCAGTGACGGGACAGGGAACACCGGGGAGCTGTTTTTT. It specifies CASSDGTGNTGELFF.

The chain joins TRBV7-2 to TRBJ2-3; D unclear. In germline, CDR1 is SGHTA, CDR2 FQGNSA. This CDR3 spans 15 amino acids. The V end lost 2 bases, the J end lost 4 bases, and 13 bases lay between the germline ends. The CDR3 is CASSLQLLGADTQYF. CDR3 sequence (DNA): TGTGCCAGCAGCTTACAACTCCTCGGAGCAGATACGCAGTATTTT. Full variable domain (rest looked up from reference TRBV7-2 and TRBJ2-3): GAGVSQSPSNKVTEKGKDVELRCDPISGHTALYWYRQSLGQGLEFLIYFQGNSAPDKSGLPSDRFSAERTGGSVSTLTIQRTQQEDSAVYLCASSLQLLGADTQYFGPGTRLTVL.

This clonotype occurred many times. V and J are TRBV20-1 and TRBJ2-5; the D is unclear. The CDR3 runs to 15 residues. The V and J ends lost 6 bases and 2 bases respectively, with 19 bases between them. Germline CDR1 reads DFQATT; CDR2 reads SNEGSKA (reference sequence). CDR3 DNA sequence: TGCAGTGCCACGAAAGGACGTCCCCGACAAGAGACCCAGTACTTC. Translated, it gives CSATKGRPRQETQYF.

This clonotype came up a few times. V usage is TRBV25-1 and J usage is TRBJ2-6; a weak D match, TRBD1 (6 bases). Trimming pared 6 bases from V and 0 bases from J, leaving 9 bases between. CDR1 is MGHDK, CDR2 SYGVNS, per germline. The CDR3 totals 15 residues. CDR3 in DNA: TGTGCCAGCAGGGACAGTCGCTCTGGGGCCAACGTCCTGACTTTC. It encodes CASRDSRSGANVLTF.

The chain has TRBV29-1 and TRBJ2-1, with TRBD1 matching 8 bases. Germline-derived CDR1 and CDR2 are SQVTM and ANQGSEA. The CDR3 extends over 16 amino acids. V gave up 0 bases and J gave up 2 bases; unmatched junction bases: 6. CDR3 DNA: TGCAGCGTTGAAGACGATGACAGGGGCCCCTACAATGAGCAGTTCTTC. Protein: CSVEDDDRGPYNEQFF.

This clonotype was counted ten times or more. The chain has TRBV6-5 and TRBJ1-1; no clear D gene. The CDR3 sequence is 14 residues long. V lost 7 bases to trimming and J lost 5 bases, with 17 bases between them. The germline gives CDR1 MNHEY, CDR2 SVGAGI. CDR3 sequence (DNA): TGTGCCAGCACCCAAGACAATCCCGGGACTGAAGCTTTCTTT. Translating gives CASTQDNPGTEAFF.